These 25 T cell receptor beta chains originate from one sample sequenced in a study of blood T cell repertoires in COVID-19. Produced via immunoSEQ multiplex PCR; TCRdb's table is partial and in-frame only. Of 85,000 to 100,000 clones listed, around 88% are singletons. The sequenced material came from peripheral blood. These TCRs come from a man between 50 and 59 years old with COVID-19, enrolled during active disease.

The genes are TRBV5-1 and TRBJ2-5; 12 positions agree with TRBD2. This CDR3 region has 16 residues. J gave up 2 bases and V 1 base, and 3 bases lay outside the gene matches. Germline V CDR1 and CDR2: SGHRS, YFSETQ. The CDR3 spells CASSLIGLAGQETQYF. Written as DNA, the CDR3 is TGCGCCAGCAGCTTGATCGGACTAGCGGGACAAGAGACCCAGTACTTC.

This clone was observed a few times. J is TRBJ1-2 and V is TRBV7-6, with D possibly TRBD1 on 5 matching bases. V was pared by 2 bases and J by 0 bases, with 10 bases between. The CDR3 totals 15 residues. Germline CDR1 reads SGHVS; CDR2 reads FNYEAQ. The CDR3 here is CASSLRGRTNYGYTF. The CDR3 DNA reads TGTGCCAGCAGCTTAAGGGGCAGGACTAACTATGGCTACACCTTC. The entire variable domain, with the rest obtained from reference TRBV7-6 and TRBJ1-2, is as follows: GAGVSQSPRYKVTKRGQDVALRCDPISGHVSLYWYRQALGQGPEFLTYFNYEAQQDKSGLPNDRFSAERPEGSISTLTIQRTEQRDSAMYRCASSLRGRTNYGYTFGSGTRLTVV.

The chain recombines TRBV10-3 with TRBJ2-3; D may be TRBD2 (6 bases). Between the trimmed V and J ends, which lost 7 bases and 1 base, there was a span of 15 bases. CDR1 is ENHRY, CDR2 SYGVKD, per germline. The CDR3 loop spans 15 amino acids. The CDR3 DNA is TGTGCCATCAATCCGGGACTCAGAGGCACAGATACGCAGTATTTT. As protein: CAINPGLRGTDTQYF.

This chain joins TRBV7-2 and TRBJ1-2; D uncertain. Deletions cut 5 bases from V and 2 bases from J, with 9 bases between. CDR1 SGHTA and CDR2 FQGNSA come from the germline V gene. The CDR3 contains 13 residues. This chain's CDR3 is CASSPDGNYGYTF. CDR3 nucleotides: TGTGCCAGCAGCCCCGACGGGAACTATGGCTACACCTTC.

The chain joins TRBV3-1 (or the pseudogene TRBV3-2) to TRBJ2-3; 7 bases fit TRBD2. Germline V gene data show CDR1 as LGHDT and CDR2 as YNNKEL (reference sequence). The CDR3 spans 13 residues. V shed 5 bases, J shed 4 bases, and the junction held 3 bases outside the gene matches. DNA of the CDR3: TGTGCCAGCAGCACCCGGGGGGCAGATACGCAGTATTTT. Protein product: CASSTRGADTQYF.

In its sample, this clone was seen once. The rearrangement links TRBV30 to TRBJ1-2, with no clear D. From germline, CDR1 is GTSNPN and CDR2 SVGIG (reference sequence). This CDR3 comprises 12 residues. V was pared by 0 bases and J by 7 bases, with 9 bases between. The CDR3 sequence is CAWSVPGTGYTF. As DNA, the CDR3 is TGTGCCTGGAGTGTACCGGGTACTGGCTACACCTTC.

The V and J genes are TRBV7-2 and TRBJ2-3; the D gene is possibly TRBD2 (5 bases). V was pared by 11 bases and J by 0 bases, with 12 bases between. The germline CDR1 and CDR2 sequences are SGHTA and FQGNSA. CDR3 size: 13 residues. The DNA for the CDR3 is TGTGCCTCAAGCGGTTCTAGCACAGATACGCAGTATTTT. Protein: CASSGSSTDTQYF. Drawing the rest from reference TRBV7-2 and TRBJ2-3, the complete variable domain is GAGVSQSPSNKVTEKGKDVELRCDPISGHTALYWYRQSLGQGLEFLIYFQGNSAPDKSGLPSDRFSAERTGGSVSTLTIQRTQQEDSAVYLCASSGSSTDTQYFGPGTRLTVL.

V is TRBV11-3 and J is TRBJ2-7; D is possibly TRBD2 (7 bases). CDR1 is SGHNT and CDR2 is YENEEA in the germline V gene. The CDR3 is made up of 14 amino acids. Trimming shortened V by 8 bases and J by 1 base, and 15 bases separated the two germline ends. The CDR3 DNA reads TGTGCCAGCTCAAAGGGGGGGTCGTCCTACGAGCAGTACTTC. Its translation: CASSKGGSSYEQYF.

The gene calls are TRBV28 and TRBJ2-7, with 10 bases that match TRBD2. The CDR3 extends over 15 amino acids. Germline V gene data show CDR1 as MDHEN and CDR2 as SYDVKM. J was trimmed by 4 bases and V by 4 bases; bases with no gene match: 7. Here the CDR3 reads CASSSPSGGGYEQYF. The CDR3 DNA sequence: TGTGCCAGCAGTTCGCCTAGCGGGGGTGGGTACGAGCAGTACTTC.

The chain uses TRBV3-1 (or the pseudogene TRBV3-2) and TRBJ2-5; tentative D call: TRBD2 (7 bases). Deletions cut 1 base from V and 5 bases from J, with 11 bases between. In germline, CDR1 is LGHDT, CDR2 YNNKEL (reference sequence). The CDR3 covers 14 residues. CDR3 residues: CASSQVGRGETQYF. CDR3 nucleotide sequence: TGTGCCAGCAGCCAAGTTGGGAGGGGGGAGACCCAGTACTTC.

This chain uses TRBV14 with TRBJ1-1; D perhaps matches TRBD1 (6 bases). Trimming left V 2 bases short and J 5 bases short, with 18 bases between. The V gene's germline CDR1 is SGHDN and CDR2 FVKESK. The CDR3 is made up of 16 amino acids. CDR3 coding DNA: TGTGCCAGCAGCCAACCAACCCTGTACAGGGTTACTGAAGCTTTCTTT. It specifies CASSQPTLYRVTEAFF.

The V call is TRBV5-1, the J call TRBJ1-4; 9 bases match TRBD1. Trimming cost V 0 bases and J 11 bases; bases outside gene matches: 11. The CDR3 length is 16 residues. Germline V lookup: CDR1 SGHRS, CDR2 YFSETQ. The CDR3 loop is CASSLELGQGSSKLFF. The CDR3 DNA sequence: TGCGCCAGCAGCTTGGAATTGGGACAGGGTTCTAGCAAACTGTTTTTT.

This clone occurred a few times. The rearrangement uses TRBV5-1 and TRBJ2-7; D remains ambiguous. Between the trimmed V and J ends, which lost 4 bases and 0 bases, there was a span of 11 bases. CDR1 is SGHRS, CDR2 YFSETQ, per germline. This CDR3 contains 14 residues. CDR3 sequence (DNA): TGCGCCAGCAGCACCCTAGTAGACTCCTACGAGCAGTACTTC. It is translated as CASSTLVDSYEQYF.

The CDR3 here is CASSYAPTGGSGNTIYF. The CDR3 bases are TGTGCCAGCAGCTACGCCCCCACGGGGGGGTCTGGAAACACCATATATTTT. The chain uses TRBV7-2 and TRBJ1-3; D possibly corresponds to TRBD1 (5 bases). Germline V gene data show CDR1 as SGHTA and CDR2 as FQGNSA. The V and J ends lost 4 bases and 1 base respectively, with 17 bases between them. This CDR3 is built from 17 residues.

This clone was detected a few times. The chain has TRBV15 and TRBJ1-2; possibly TRBD1 for D (6 bases). Trimming shortened V by 0 bases and J by 8 bases, and 16 bases separated the two germline ends. The CDR3 extends over 15 amino acids. CDR1 and CDR2 (germline): LNHNV, YYDKDF (reference sequence). Written as DNA, the CDR3 is TGTGCCACCAGCAGAGACAAGGGACAACTGGGGGGCTACACCTTC. As protein: CATSRDKGQLGGYTF.

The chain joins TRBV10-3 to TRBJ2-7, with D hard to call. The germline V gene encodes CDR1 ENHRY and CDR2 SYGVKD. The CDR3 extends over 12 amino acids. V was pared by 10 bases and J by 0 bases, with 10 bases between. The CDR3 bases are TGTGCCACCGCAGGAACCTCCTACGAGCAGTACTTC. Translation gives CATAGTSYEQYF.

This chain joins TRBV7-8 and TRBJ2-7, with D perhaps TRBD1 (5 bases). The germline V gene has CDR1 SGHVS and CDR2 FQNEAQ. The CDR3 length is 15 residues. V was trimmed by 6 bases and J by 5 bases, leaving 20 bases between them. The CDR3 coding sequence is TGTGCCAGCAGTCAATCCGCTGGGCAGGGAAACGAGCAGTACTTC. Amino acid sequence: CASSQSAGQGNEQYF.

The chain recombines TRBV5-1 with TRBJ2-7; 7 nucleotides line up with TRBD1. From germline, CDR1 is SGHRS and CDR2 YFSETQ. J was trimmed by 4 bases and V by 4 bases; bases with no gene match: 8. This CDR3 region has 14 residues. The CDR3 coding sequence is TGCGCCAGCAGCCCCGGGACAGTTGGGTACGAGCAGTACTTC. Its translation is CASSPGTVGYEQYF.

The rearrangement links TRBV7-6 to TRBJ1-5, with 8 positions matching TRBD1. The CDR3 runs 13 residues. Germline CDR1 is SGHVS and CDR2 is FNYEAQ. V shed 9 bases, J shed 6 bases, and the junction held 7 bases outside the gene matches. This CDR3 reads CASGQGVGQPQHF. The CDR3 DNA follows: TGTGCCAGTGGACAGGGCGTCGGTCAGCCCCAGCATTTT.

The genes are TRBV2 and TRBJ1-3; D not certain. The CDR3 consists of 14 residues. The germline gives CDR1 SNHLY, CDR2 FYNNEI. Trimming cost V 4 bases and J 0 bases, with 7 bases left between them. The CDR3 sequence is CASSARDSGNTIYF. Written as DNA, the CDR3 is TGTGCCAGCAGTGCGAGGGACTCTGGAAACACCATATATTTT.

The rearrangement uses TRBV19 and TRBJ1-6; TRBD1 matches at 8 bases. V lost 6 bases to trimming and J lost 4 bases; unmatched junction nucleotides: 5. Germline CDR1 LNHDA, CDR2 SQIVND (reference sequence). The CDR3 has 15 residues. The CDR3 DNA follows: TGTGCCAGTAGCAAGGACAGGGCTTATAATTCACCCCTCCACTTT. Its translation: CASSKDRAYNSPLHF.

This chain links TRBV2 with TRBJ2-3; 8 bases line up with TRBD1. Per the germline V gene, CDR1 is SNHLY and CDR2 is FYNNEI. The CDR3 has 15 residues. V gave up 6 bases and J gave up 2 bases; unmatched junction bases: 7. CDR3 nucleotide sequence: TGTGCCAGCAGCAGGGGGCGCCTCTACACAGATACGCAGTATTTT. Translating it yields CASSRGRLYTDTQYF.

This chain connects TRBV5-6 to TRBJ1-1; D is uncertain. Germline loops: CDR1 SGHDT, CDR2 YYEEEE. The CDR3 runs 12 residues. Trimming removed 1 base at V and 6 bases at J, with 7 bases between. DNA of the CDR3: TGTGCCAGCAGCTTGTCACGGGCTGAAGCTTTCTTT. It specifies CASSLSRAEAFF.

The chain joins TRBV3-1 (or the pseudogene TRBV3-2) to TRBJ1-3; 12 bases agree with TRBD1. V was clipped by 4 bases and J by 8 bases; unmatched bases: 6. Germline CDR1 and CDR2: LGHDT and YNNKEL (reference sequence). This CDR3 region has 15 residues. For the CDR3, the DNA is TGTGCCAGCAGCCGACCGGGACAGGGGGCTCACACCATATATTTT. This codes for CASSRPGQGAHTIYF.

This rearrangement joins TRBV20-1 to TRBJ1-5, with 8 bases lining up with TRBD1. After removal of 3 bases from V and 0 bases from J, the junction contained 13 bases not matched to a gene. The CDR3 extends over 18 amino acids. The germline V gene has CDR1 DFQATT and CDR2 SNEGSKA (reference sequence). The CDR3 reads CSASGGTGLIFSNQPQHF. DNA for the CDR3: TGCAGTGCTAGTGGCGGGACAGGTCTTATTTTTAGCAATCAGCCCCAGCATTTT.